Listed below are T cell receptor beta chains from one sample, sequenced in a study of blood T cell repertoires in COVID-19. Sequenced by immunoSEQ multiplex PCR; TCRdb stores in-frame clones only, minus some. The profile shows some 150,000 clones, 80% to 90% of them singletons. Sequencing input: peripheral blood. These TCRs come from a woman aged 55-70 years who had recovered from COVID-19. The CDR3 runs from the conserved cysteine through the conserved F or W. The order of the fields is CDR3 DNA, CDR3 protein, CDR3 length, V gene, clone size, D gene, J gene. A D gene is named only where the DNA matches it firmly. Where a row states a size, it is once, few, many or the class of an expanded clone; other rows omit it.

TGTGCCAGCACCCAAGGGGGCGTCGGGATCTATGGCTACACCTTC	CASTQGGVGIYGYTF	15	TRBV28	once	TRBD1	TRBJ1-2
TGTGCCAGCAGTGAAGTTAGTTCCAAAAACATTCAGTACTTC	CASSEVSSKNIQYF	14	TRBV2	.	.	TRBJ2-4
TGCGCCAGCAGCCAAGCAGGGGGCATAAATCAGCCCCAGCATTTT	CASSQAGGINQPQHF	15	TRBV4-1	few	TRBD1	TRBJ1-5
TGCAGCGTTCGGCACCCTGACAGGGTAAAGCAGTTCTTC	CSVRHPDRVKQFF	13	TRBV29-1	.	TRBD1	TRBJ2-1
TGTGCCTGGAGTAGGGATTCCTGGACTTCCGAGCAGTACTTC	CAWSRDSWTSEQYF	14	TRBV30	.	.	TRBJ2-7
TGTGCCAGCTCCTACGGGACAGATTTACAGCATTTT	CASSYGTDLQHF	12	TRBV28	.	TRBD1	TRBJ1-5
TGTGCCATCAGTGAGTCGAGACAGGGGGGCACAGATACGCAGTATTTT	CAISESRQGGTDTQYF	16	TRBV10-3	.	TRBD1	TRBJ2-3
TGTGCCAGCAGTGAAGGGACAGGGCTAAGGACTGAAGCTTTCTTT	CASSEGTGLRTEAFF	15	TRBV6-1	.	TRBD1	TRBJ1-1
TGTGCCAGCAGCTTAGCGGGGGCAGCGGGGGGCACCTACGAGCAGTACTTC	CASSLAGAAGGTYEQYF	17	TRBV11-2	.	TRBD2	TRBJ2-7
TGTGCCAGCAGCCAAGTTCTCCACGAGCAGTACTTC	CASSQVLHEQYF	12	TRBV14	.	.	TRBJ2-7
TGTGCCAGCAGCCTCCAGGTTAATTCACCCCTCCACTTT	CASSLQVNSPLHF	13	TRBV11-3	.	.	TRBJ1-6
TGTGCCAGCAGTGAATCAGGGAATGGTGGCTACACCTTC	CASSESGNGGYTF	13	TRBV2	.	.	TRBJ1-2
TGTGCCAGTAGCGGCAGGGGGCGCGAGGACACTGAAGCTTTCTTT	CASSGRGREDTEAFF	15	TRBV19	.	TRBD1	TRBJ1-1
TGTGCCAGCAGTCAACTAGCGGGGGGGGCAGATACGCAGTATTTT	CASSQLAGGADTQYF	15	TRBV2	.	TRBD2	TRBJ2-3
TGTGCCAGCAGCACGGGACAGCGTAATCAGCCCCAGCATTTT	CASSTGQRNQPQHF	14	TRBV7-9	.	TRBD1	TRBJ1-5
TGCGCCAGCAGTGCCCCACAAGGGGTTAGCGGGGGATTGGATACGCAGTATTTT	CASSAPQGVSGGLDTQYF	18	TRBV4-3	.	TRBD2	TRBJ2-3
TGTGCCAGCACCCCATCCGGGGGTGTATCACCCCTCCACTTT	CASTPSGGVSPLHF	14	TRBV28	.	.	TRBJ1-6
TGTGCCTGGGGACAGGGTACGACCGGGGAGCTGTTTTTT	CAWGQGTTGELFF	13	TRBV30	.	TRBD1	TRBJ2-2
TGTGCCAGCAGCCACAGGGAACGGGTTCCCGGGGAGCTGTTTTTT	CASSHRERVPGELFF	15	TRBV3-1/TRBV3-2	.	.	TRBJ2-2
TGTGCCAGTAGTTCCCTATACGATTCACCCCTCCACTTT	CASSSLYDSPLHF	13	TRBV19	few	.	TRBJ1-6